A single sample is the source of the 15 T cell receptor beta chains below, sequenced in a study of cytomegalovirus exposure and HLA in healthy donors. Measured with immunoSEQ multiplex PCR; TCRdb has only the in-frame clones, and not every one. The table includes some 250,000 clones, almost 90% detected once. Sequenced sample: PBMCs. These receptors all stem from a woman aged 18-35 years in good health and CMV-seronegative.

V gene TRBV27 combines with J gene TRBJ2-5; tentatively, D is TRBD2 (6 bases). Trimming removed 6 bases at V and 1 base at J, with 21 bases between. In germline, CDR1 is MNHEY, CDR2 SMNVEV (reference sequence). The CDR3 is 17 amino acids. The CDR3 here is CASSSLGRGGLQETQYF. The CDR3 DNA follows: TGTGCCAGCAGCTCCCTCGGGCGGGGAGGCCTCCAAGAGACCCAGTACTTC.

J is TRBJ1-1 and V is TRBV29-1; D might be TRBD1 (6 bases). The CDR3 consists of 16 residues. V was cut by 4 bases and J by 1 base, with 19 bases left in between. The V gene's germline CDR1 is SQVTM and CDR2 ANQGSEA. This CDR3 is CSVVPAKSGQNTEAFF. The CDR3 DNA sequence: TGCAGCGTTGTACCCGCTAAATCGGGACAGAACACTGAAGCTTTCTTT. Full variable domain (missing parts from reference TRBV29-1 and TRBJ1-1): SAVISQKPSRDICQRGTSLTIQCQVDSQVTMMFWYRQQPGQSLTLIATANQGSEATYESGFVIDKFPISRPNLTFSTLTVSNMSPEDSSIYLCSVVPAKSGQNTEAFFGQGTRLTVV.

The chain carries TRBV6-5 and TRBJ2-7; the match to TRBD1 covers 7 bases. The length of the CDR3 is 15 residues. Looked up from germline, CDR1 is MNHEY and CDR2 is SVGAGI. Trimming at V came to 6 bases and at J to 2 bases, leaving 10 bases not matched to a gene. The CDR3 protein is CASRPGTVPTYEQYV. For the CDR3, the DNA is TGTGCCAGCAGACCCGGGACAGTACCTACCTACGAGCAGTACGTC.

The chain is built from TRBV5-1 and TRBJ2-3; 9 bases line up with TRBD2. Germline assignment: CDR1 SGHRS and CDR2 YFSETQ. The length of the CDR3 is 16 residues. Unmatched junction bases numbered 3, after V lost 0 bases and J lost 1 base. The CDR3 loop reads CASSLARLAGTDTQYF. The CDR3 DNA is TGCGCCAGCAGCTTGGCTCGACTAGCGGGCACAGATACGCAGTATTTT.

The J gene is TRBJ2-3, the V gene TRBV10-2, with TRBD2 matching 7 bases. The CDR3 totals 17 residues. The germline gives CDR1 WSHSY, CDR2 SAAADI. With V trimmed by 0 bases and J by 2 bases, 8 bases remained unmatched. The CDR3 loop is CASSESVLARSTDTQYF. In nucleotides, the CDR3 is TGCGCCAGCAGTGAGTCGGTACTAGCGAGATCCACAGATACGCAGTATTTT.

This chain connects TRBV5-8 to TRBJ1-5; D ambiguous. V lost 2 bases to trimming and J lost 7 bases, with 7 bases between them. This CDR3 is 12 amino acids long. CDR1 is SGHTS and CDR2 is YDEGEE in the germline V gene. The CDR3 protein is CASSFNFQPQHF. Written as DNA, the CDR3 is TGTGCCAGCAGCTTTAATTTCCAGCCCCAGCATTTT.

The chain has TRBV6-5 and TRBJ1-1; a weak D match, TRBD1 (6 bases). Germline V gives CDR1 MNHEY, CDR2 SVGAGI. V was trimmed by 6 bases and J by 3 bases, leaving 14 bases between them. The CDR3 is 14 residues long. CDR3 nucleotide sequence: TGTGCCAGCAGAAGGAAGGGGGACGACACTGAAGCTTTCTTT. Protein product: CASRRKGDDTEAFF.

The V call is TRBV7-9, the J call TRBJ1-1, with D perhaps TRBD1 (5 bases). Germline loops: CDR1 SEHNR, CDR2 FQNEAQ (reference sequence). V lost 1 base and J 7 bases, leaving 16 bases between the germline ends. This CDR3 has 15 amino acids. The CDR3 coding sequence is TGTGCCAGCAGCTTAGTTGTAGGGATAGGGGATGAAGCTTTCTTT. This codes for CASSLVVGIGDEAFF.

Concerning this clone itself: Other nucleotide sequences in the sample specify the same CDR3. The J gene is TRBJ1-1, the V gene TRBV4-1; D unclear. This CDR3 is 13 amino acids long. Germline loops: CDR1 MGHRA, CDR2 YSYEKL. Trimming removed 1 base at V and 1 base at J, with 4 bases between. The CDR3 DNA sequence: TGCGCCAGCAGCCAAGGAGGGAACACTGAAGCTTTCTTT. Residues: CASSQGGNTEAFF.

The CDR3 sequence: CASSYTPGDGYTF. Written as DNA, the CDR3 is TGTGCCAGCAGTTATACTCCAGGCGATGGCTACACCTTC. The rearrangement uses TRBV6-5 and TRBJ1-2; no firm D call. Trimming left V 3 bases short and J 6 bases short, with 11 bases between. The germline gives CDR1 MNHEY, CDR2 SVGAGI. The CDR3 spans 13 residues.

The chain recombines TRBV5-1 with TRBJ2-1; the match to TRBD2 covers 7 bases. This CDR3 is built from 20 residues. Germline V lookup: CDR1 SGHRS, CDR2 YFSETQ. Trimming at V came to 4 bases and at J to 1 base, leaving 20 bases not matched to a gene. The CDR3 loop is CASSKVASGLPSRSYNEQFF. The DNA for the CDR3 is TGCGCCAGCAGCAAGGTTGCTAGCGGACTCCCTAGTAGGTCCTACAATGAGCAGTTCTTC.

V gene TRBV28 combines with J gene TRBJ1-5, with 7 bases aligning to TRBD1. This CDR3 is 15 amino acids long. In germline, CDR1 is MDHEN, CDR2 SYDVKM. Trimming cost V 6 bases and J 5 bases; bases outside gene matches: 10. The CDR3 nucleotides are TGTGCCAGCAGATCGACGGACAGGCCCCATCAGCCCCAGCATTTT. As protein: CASRSTDRPHQPQHF.

The chain uses TRBV4-1 and TRBJ2-3; D is perhaps TRBD1 (5 bases). CDR1 is MGHRA and CDR2 is YSYEKL in the germline V gene. Trimming took 0 bases from V and 2 from J, leaving 9 bases between them. The CDR3 spans 15 residues. The CDR3, as DNA: TGCGCCAGCAGCCAAGATCAGGGTAACACAGATACGCAGTATTTT. It encodes CASSQDQGNTDTQYF.

The chain combines TRBV28 with TRBJ1-5, with no clear D. The CDR3 is made up of 14 amino acids. The germline V and J ends were trimmed by 2 bases and 3 bases, with 8 bases remaining between them. The germline gives CDR1 MDHEN, CDR2 SYDVKM. CDR3 nucleotides: TGTGCCAGCAGTTTACGGGGAAACAATCAGCCCCAGCATTTT. Translation gives CASSLRGNNQPQHF.

Comment on this clone: Additional DNA sequences in this sample encode the identical CDR3. This chain connects TRBV9 to TRBJ1-1; D is unresolved. In germline, CDR1 is SGDLS, CDR2 YYNGEE. V was pared by 0 bases and J by 2 bases, with 5 bases between. CDR3 length equals 13 residues. CDR3 DNA: TGTGCCAGCAGCGTAGTGGCTAACACTGAAGCTTTCTTT. Protein sequence: CASSVVANTEAFF.